The 9 T cell receptor beta chains listed next were all sequenced from one sample in a study of T cells in Graves' hyperthyroidism and ophthalmopathy. Authors of the study amplified TCR beta CDR3 regions from RNA transcripts. HTBI primers drove first-round RT-PCR of the TCR CDR3. MiXCR was run by TCRdb on the multiplex PCR reads, yielding one entry per CDR3 protein. The sample has some 560,000 distinct CDR3 sequences, roughly 14% seen once. Sequencing was done on a sample of blood. Every receptor here comes from a woman aged 25 to 39 with Graves' hyperthyroidism.

Many counts were recorded for this clonotype. The J gene is TRBJ1-2, the V gene TRBV29-1, with D possibly matching TRBD1 (5 bases). V dropped 4 bases and J dropped 4 bases, with 10 bases sitting between them. Germline lookup yields CDR1 SQVTM and CDR2 ANQGSEA. The CDR3 extends over 12 amino acids. CDR3: CSVVSGIYGYTF. CDR3 DNA sequence: TGCAGCGTTGTTTCAGGGATCTATGGCTACACCTTC.

This clonotype was detected many times. The chain is built from TRBV30 and TRBJ1-2, with D uncertain. V was cut by 0 bases and J by 8 bases, with 19 bases left in between. CDR1 GTSNPN and CDR2 SVGIG come from the germline V gene (reference sequence). This CDR3 has 15 amino acids. The CDR3 protein is CAWSVPPAGSGGYTF. The DNA for the CDR3 is TGTGCCTGGAGTGTACCCCCGGCGGGGAGTGGAGGCTACACCTTC.

This clonotype has a count of ten or more. The chain carries TRBV3-1 and TRBJ2-7; 7 nucleotides agree with TRBD2. Germline V gene lookup returns CDR1 LGHDT and CDR2 YNNKEL (reference sequence). The CDR3 is 15 amino acids. V was pared by 3 bases and J by 0 bases, with 5 bases of the junction left unmatched. DNA for the CDR3: TGTGCCAGCAGCCATGGCCCGGGGGGCTCCTACGAGCAGTACTTC. Translated, it gives CASSHGPGGSYEQYF.

As for this clonotype: A much more abundant neighbour one base away suggests this may be a read error. This chain connects TRBV3-1 to TRBJ2-3, with 11 bases matching TRBD2. The CDR3 totals 16 residues. V gave up 4 bases and J gave up 7 bases; unmatched junction bases: 10. Germline V gives CDR1 LGHDT, CDR2 YNNKEL (reference sequence). In nucleotides, the CDR3 is TGTGCCAGCAGCCTACGACTAGCGGGACGGGATAATACGCAGTATTTT. As protein: CASSLRLAGRDNTQYF.

The sample holds a few counts of this clonotype. The chain links TRBV3-1 to TRBJ2-2; 15 bases map to TRBD2. V shed 9 bases, J shed 5 bases, and the junction held 1 base outside the gene matches. Germline CDR1 LGHDT, CDR2 YNNKEL (reference sequence). The CDR3 spans 14 residues. The CDR3 DNA sequence: TGTGCCAGTGGGACTAGCGGGGGGACCGGGGAGCTGTTTTTT. Translating it yields CASGTSGGTGELFF.

In its sample, this clonotype was seen many times. The chain recombines TRBV4-2 with TRBJ2-7; 9 nucleotides match TRBD2. This CDR3 has 16 amino acids. Germline V gives CDR1 LGHNA, CDR2 YNFKEQ. Trimming cost V 0 bases and J 2 bases; bases outside gene matches: 5. The CDR3 bases are TGTGCCAGCAGCCAAGATATCGGCGGGAGGGCCTACGAGCAGTACTTC. This encodes CASSQDIGGRAYEQYF.

This clonotype has at least ten counts. V and J are TRBV18 and TRBJ2-2, with D hard to call. Germline V gene lookup returns CDR1 KGHSH and CDR2 LQKENI. The CDR3 totals 13 residues. Trimming pared 5 bases from V and 2 bases from J, leaving 6 bases between. In nucleotides, the CDR3 is TGTGCCAGCTCATCCCTCAACACCGGGGAGCTGTTTTTT. Its translation is CASSSLNTGELFF.

Notes on this clonotype: A much larger clone lies a single base off, so this may be a read error. The chain has TRBV2 and TRBJ2-7; TRBD1 agrees at 7 bases. The CDR3 spans 15 residues. Germline V lookup: CDR1 SNHLY, CDR2 FYNNEI. The CDR3 loop reads CASSRMGTAPDEQCF. The CDR3 coding sequence is TGTGCCAGCAGTCGGATGGGGACAGCCCCCGACGAGCAGTGCTTC.

This clonotype was seen a handful of times. The chain uses TRBV19 and TRBJ1-4, with D tentatively TRBD1 (6 bases). Trimming stripped 6 bases from V and 3 bases from J, with 14 bases between. Germline CDR1 reads LNHDA; CDR2 reads SQIVND (reference sequence). CDR3 length equals 15 residues. This chain's CDR3 is CASSRTGMANEKLFF. CDR3 nucleotide sequence: TGTGCCAGTAGCCGAACAGGGATGGCTAATGAAAAACTGTTTTTT.